The 4 T cell receptor beta chains below come from one sample, sequenced in a study of control samples from healthy donors and cancer patients. Sequencing was performed with immunoSEQ multiplex PCR; in TCRdb, only in-frame clones are kept and a portion is missing. The sample holds 150,000 to 190,000 clones, about 93% seen once. Sample: blood. Receptor source: a man aged 45-65 years in good health.

The CDR3 region is CASSVSELKGQPQHF. CDR3 nucleotide sequence: TGTGCCAGCAGCGTTAGTGAATTAAAAGGACAGCCCCAGCATTTT. The chain links TRBV7-9 to TRBJ1-5; the D is unclear. Germline CDR1 is SEHNR and CDR2 is FQNEAQ (reference sequence). Trimming stripped 5 bases from V and 7 bases from J, with 18 bases between. CDR3 length: 15 residues.

In its sample, this clone was seen a few times. The rearrangement uses TRBV9 and TRBJ1-5; D uncertain. The CDR3 runs to 14 residues. Germline assignment: CDR1 SGDLS and CDR2 YYNGEE. Between the trimmed V and J ends, which lost 4 bases and 4 bases, there was a span of 12 bases. CDR3 residues: CASSYGLENQPQHF. CDR3 coding DNA: TGTGCCAGCAGCTATGGCTTGGAGAATCAGCCCCAGCATTTT. Based on the CDR3 plus reference TRBV9 and TRBJ1-5, the full variable domain is DSGVTQTPKHLITATGQRVTLRCSPRSGDLSVYWYQQSLDQGLQFLIQYYNGEERAKGNILERFSAQQFPDLHSELNLSSLELGDSALYFCASSYGLENQPQHFGDGTRLSIL.

The chain recombines TRBV12-3 or TRBV12-4 with TRBJ2-2, with 10 bases fitting TRBD1. The CDR3 is 13 residues long. V was clipped by 5 bases and J by 8 bases; unmatched bases: 2. In nucleotides, the CDR3 is TGTGCCAGCAGTCGGGACAGGGGAGGGGAGCTGTTTTTT. This encodes CASSRDRGGELFF.

This chain links TRBV3-1 (or the pseudogene TRBV3-2) with TRBJ1-1; 8 bases align to TRBD1. Trimming at V came to 1 base and at J to 3 bases, leaving 1 base not matched to a gene. This CDR3 is 14 amino acids long. Per the germline V gene, CDR1 is LGHDT and CDR2 is YNNKEL (reference sequence). The CDR3 reads CASSQGTGHTEAFF. The CDR3 bases are TGTGCCAGCAGCCAAGGGACAGGGCACACTGAAGCTTTCTTT.